The source of this T cell receptor beta chain is a study of T cell repertoires in cytomegalovirus infection. Study-wide background: CMV epitopes used comprised recently identified HLA-C-restricted ones and well-studied HLA-B-restricted ones.

As concerns this clonotype: Its antigen is unidentified.

Deletions cut 10 bases from V and 4 bases from J, with 10 bases between. This CDR3 spans 11 amino acids. Per the germline V gene, CDR1 is ENHRY and CDR2 is SYGVKD. TCRdb re-called the reads through MiXCR, storing one row per CDR3 protein. The sample carries approximately 1,000,000 distinct CDR3 sequences, less than 40% recorded once. The chain uses TRBV10-3 and TRBJ1-1, with D possibly TRBD1 on 5 matching bases. The receptor was isolated from a human donor in good health (CMV status not recorded). Some clones in this sample may be carry-over from other donors' samples. This specimen was cultured CD8+ T cells from PBMCs, taken from culture after CMV antigen stimulation. The CDR3 coding sequence is TGTGCCACCACGAGGGGCACTGAAGCTTTCTTT. Its translation: CATTRGTEAFF.